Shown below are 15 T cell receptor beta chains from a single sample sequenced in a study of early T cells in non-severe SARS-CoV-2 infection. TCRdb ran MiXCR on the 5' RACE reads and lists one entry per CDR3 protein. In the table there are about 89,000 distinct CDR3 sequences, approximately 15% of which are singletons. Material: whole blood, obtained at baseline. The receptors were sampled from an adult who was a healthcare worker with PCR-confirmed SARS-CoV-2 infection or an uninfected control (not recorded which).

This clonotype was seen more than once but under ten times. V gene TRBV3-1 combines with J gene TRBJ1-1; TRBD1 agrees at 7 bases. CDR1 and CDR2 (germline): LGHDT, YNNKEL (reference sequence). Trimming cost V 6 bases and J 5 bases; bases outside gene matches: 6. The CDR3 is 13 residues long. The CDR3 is CASRRGRGTEAFF. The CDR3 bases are TGTGCCAGCAGAAGGGGGCGCGGAACTGAAGCTTTCTTT.

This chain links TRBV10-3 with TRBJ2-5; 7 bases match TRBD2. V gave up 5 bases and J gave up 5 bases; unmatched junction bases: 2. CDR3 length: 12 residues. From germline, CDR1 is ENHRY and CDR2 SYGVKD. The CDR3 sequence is CAISQLAETQYF. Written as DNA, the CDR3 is TGTGCCATCAGTCAACTAGCGGAGACCCAGTACTTC.

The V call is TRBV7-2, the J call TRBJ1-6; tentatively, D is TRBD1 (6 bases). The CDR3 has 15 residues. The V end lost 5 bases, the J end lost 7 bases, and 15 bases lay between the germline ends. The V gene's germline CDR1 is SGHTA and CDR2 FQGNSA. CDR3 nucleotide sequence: TGTGCCAGCAGCATACAGGGAGTGGGCAATTCACCCCTCCACTTT. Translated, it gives CASSIQGVGNSPLHF.

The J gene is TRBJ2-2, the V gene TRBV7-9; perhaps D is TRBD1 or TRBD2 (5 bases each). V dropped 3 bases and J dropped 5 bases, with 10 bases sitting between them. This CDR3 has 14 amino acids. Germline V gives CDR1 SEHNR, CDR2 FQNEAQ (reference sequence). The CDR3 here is CASSLGTGTGELFF. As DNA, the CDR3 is TGTGCCAGCAGCTTGGGGACCGGAACCGGGGAGCTGTTTTTT.

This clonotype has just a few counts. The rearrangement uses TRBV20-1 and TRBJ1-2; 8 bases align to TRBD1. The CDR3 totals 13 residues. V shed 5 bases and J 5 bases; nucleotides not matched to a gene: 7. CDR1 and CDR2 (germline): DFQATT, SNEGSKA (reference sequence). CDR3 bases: TGCAGTGCTTTTGACAGGGGCAGGTATGGCTACACCTTC. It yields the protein CSAFDRGRYGYTF.

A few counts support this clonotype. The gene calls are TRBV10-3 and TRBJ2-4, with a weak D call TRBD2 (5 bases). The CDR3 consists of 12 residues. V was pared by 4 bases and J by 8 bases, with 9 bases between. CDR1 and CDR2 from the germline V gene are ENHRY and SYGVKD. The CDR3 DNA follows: TGTGCCATCAGTGCTGCGGGTGACATTCAGTACTTC. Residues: CAISAAGDIQYF.

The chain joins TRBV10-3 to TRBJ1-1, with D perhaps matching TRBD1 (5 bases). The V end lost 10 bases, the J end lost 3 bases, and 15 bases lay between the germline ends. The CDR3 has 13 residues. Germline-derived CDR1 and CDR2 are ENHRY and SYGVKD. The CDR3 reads CATAGRGHTEAFF. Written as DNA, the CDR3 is TGTGCCACCGCGGGGCGGGGACACACTGAAGCTTTCTTT.

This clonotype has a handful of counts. CDR3 DNA sequence: TGTGCCAGCTCACCACCTACAGCGGTCGGCGCCGGGGAGCTGTTTTTT. Translated, it gives CASSPPTAVGAGELFF. This rearrangement joins TRBV18 to TRBJ2-2; tentative D call: TRBD2 (5 bases). V dropped 0 bases and J dropped 6 bases, with 14 bases sitting between them. This CDR3 comprises 16 residues. Germline CDR1 and CDR2: KGHSH and LQKENI.

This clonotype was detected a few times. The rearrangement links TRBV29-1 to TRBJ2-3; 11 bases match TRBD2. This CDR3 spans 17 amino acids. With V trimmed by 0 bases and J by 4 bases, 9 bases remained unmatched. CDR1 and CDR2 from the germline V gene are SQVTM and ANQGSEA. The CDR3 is CSVEDPVSGRVPDTQYF. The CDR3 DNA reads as TGCAGCGTTGAAGATCCGGTTAGCGGGAGGGTGCCAGATACGCAGTATTTT.

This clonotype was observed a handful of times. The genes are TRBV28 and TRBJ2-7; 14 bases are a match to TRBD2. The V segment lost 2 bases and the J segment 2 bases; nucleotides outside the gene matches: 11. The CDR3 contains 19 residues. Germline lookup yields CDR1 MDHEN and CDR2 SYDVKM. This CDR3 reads CASSLRGLAGVPPTYEQYF. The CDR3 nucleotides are TGTGCCAGCAGTTTAAGGGGACTAGCGGGAGTGCCCCCCACCTACGAGCAGTACTTC.

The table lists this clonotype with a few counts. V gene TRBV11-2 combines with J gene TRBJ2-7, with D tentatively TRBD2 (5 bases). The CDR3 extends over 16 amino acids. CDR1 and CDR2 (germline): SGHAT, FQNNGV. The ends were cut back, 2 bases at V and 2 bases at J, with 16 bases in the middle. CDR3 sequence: CASSLLPVRGAYEQYF. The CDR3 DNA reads TGTGCCAGCAGCTTATTACCCGTTCGGGGAGCCTACGAGCAGTACTTC.

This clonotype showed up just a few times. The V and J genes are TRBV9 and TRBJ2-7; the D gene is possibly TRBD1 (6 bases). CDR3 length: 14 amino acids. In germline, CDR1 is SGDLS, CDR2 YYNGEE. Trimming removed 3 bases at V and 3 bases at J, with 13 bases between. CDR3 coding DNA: TGTGCCAGCAGCGGAACAGGGAAGATCTACGAGCAGTACTTC. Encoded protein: CASSGTGKIYEQYF.

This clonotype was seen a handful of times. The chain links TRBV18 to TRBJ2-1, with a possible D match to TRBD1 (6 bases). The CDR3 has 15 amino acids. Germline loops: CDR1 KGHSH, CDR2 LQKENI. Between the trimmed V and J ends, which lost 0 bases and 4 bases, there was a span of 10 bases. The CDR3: CASSPPSDRYNEQFF. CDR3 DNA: TGTGCCAGCTCACCACCGAGTGACAGGTACAATGAGCAGTTCTTC.

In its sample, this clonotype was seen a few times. The CDR3: CASMQPSSYEQYF. In DNA, the CDR3 is TGTGCCAGCATGCAACCGAGCTCCTACGAGCAGTACTTC. The chain combines TRBV12-3 or TRBV12-4 with TRBJ2-7; D gene ambiguous. The CDR3 spans 13 residues. V was trimmed by 7 bases and J by 0 bases, leaving 10 bases between them.

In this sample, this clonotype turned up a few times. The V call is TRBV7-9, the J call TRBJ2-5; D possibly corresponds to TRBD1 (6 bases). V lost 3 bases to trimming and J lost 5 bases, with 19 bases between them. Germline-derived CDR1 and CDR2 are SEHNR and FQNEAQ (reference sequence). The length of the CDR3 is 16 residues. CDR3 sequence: CASSFLRGTVPETQYF. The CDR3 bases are TGTGCCAGCAGCTTTTTGAGGGGGACCGTTCCGGAGACCCAGTACTTC.